The 20 T cell receptor beta chains below all came from one sample that was sequenced in a study of blood T cells in healthy people across ages. The second PCR ran about 6 to 12 cycles with a sample-barcoded 5' primer and J-beta primers. MiXCR, applied by TCRdb to the 5' RACE reads, yields one record per CDR3 protein. The table lists about 1.8 million distinct CDR3 sequences, less than 50% of them singletons. The sequenced sample was blood. The receptors come from a woman in her forties in good health.

This clonotype was detected a few times. The V and J genes are TRBV4-2 and TRBJ2-3, with TRBD2 identical over 8 bases. V trimming: 1 base; J trimming: 9 bases; junction bases outside the gene matches: 6. The CDR3 totals 14 residues. The germline gives CDR1 LGHNA, CDR2 YNFKEQ. The CDR3 spells CASSQASGRGTQYF. CDR3 bases: TGTGCCAGCAGCCAAGCAAGCGGGAGAGGGACGCAGTATTTT.

This chain joins TRBV10-3 and TRBJ2-3; 14 nucleotides match TRBD2. The germline V gene encodes CDR1 ENHRY and CDR2 SYGVKD. The CDR3 extends over 15 amino acids. Unmatched junction bases numbered 6, after V lost 11 bases and J lost 2 bases. DNA for the CDR3: TGTGCCGTGGGACTAGCGGGGGCATCCACAGATACGCAGTATTTT. It translates to CAVGLAGASTDTQYF.

For the CDR3, the DNA is TGTGCCAGCAGCCACCTTACCATTAGCACAGATACGCAGTATTTT. Amino acids: CASSHLTISTDTQYF. The gene calls are TRBV14 and TRBJ2-3; D ambiguous. Trimming cost V 3 bases and J 0 bases, with 10 bases left between them. Germline CDR1 SGHDN, CDR2 FVKESK. The CDR3 sequence is 15 residues long.

The CDR3 bases are TGCGCCAGCAGTTCCGGGACCTGGGACATTCAGTACTTC. As protein: CASSSGTWDIQYF. The chain employs TRBV10-2 and TRBJ2-7; the D call may be TRBD1 or TRBD2 (5 bases each). The J call may be in error: the DNA end matches TRBJ2-4 better. CDR1 is WSHSY and CDR2 is SAAADI in the germline V gene. The CDR3 runs 13 residues.

This chain uses TRBV7-2 with TRBJ1-2; a possible D gene is TRBD1 (5 bases). The CDR3 runs to 14 residues. Germline lookup yields CDR1 SGHTA and CDR2 FQGNSA. V was shortened by 1 base and J by 6 bases, with 12 bases between the two germline ends. CDR3 sequence reads: CASSLEGWGDGYTF. The CDR3 DNA reads as TGTGCCAGCAGCTTAGAGGGGTGGGGCGATGGCTACACCTTC.

V is TRBV3-1 and J is TRBJ2-5; tentatively, D is TRBD1 or TRBD2 (5 bases each). This CDR3 is 13 amino acids long. CDR1 and CDR2 from the germline V gene are LGHDT and YNNKEL (reference sequence). V lost 3 bases and J lost 0, with 5 bases in between. The chain's CDR3 is CASSQGDQETQYF. CDR3 coding DNA: TGTGCCAGCAGCCAGGGGGACCAAGAGACCCAGTACTTC.

CDR3 protein: CASSQSTRGDTQYF. CDR3 DNA sequence: TGCGCCAGCAGCCAATCAACTAGGGGGGATACGCAGTATTTT. This rearrangement joins TRBV4-3 to TRBJ2-3; D possibly corresponds to TRBD1 (6 bases). V dropped 2 bases and J dropped 6 bases, with 12 bases sitting between them. Germline V gene sequence: CDR1 LGHNA, CDR2 YSLEER. The CDR3 is 14 amino acids.

The rearrangement uses TRBV13 and TRBJ2-5, with D tentatively TRBD2 (6 bases). Germline V lookup: CDR1 PRHDT, CDR2 FYEKMQ (reference sequence). The CDR3 is made up of 16 amino acids. Trimming took 0 bases from V and 1 from J, leaving 12 bases between them. The CDR3 here is CASSLGSGQTQETQYF. CDR3 bases: TGTGCCAGCAGCTTAGGCAGCGGGCAGACCCAAGAGACCCAGTACTTC.

This chain links TRBV7-6 with TRBJ2-1; TRBD1 matches at 8 bases. The CDR3 length is 14 residues. The germline V gene encodes CDR1 SGHVS and CDR2 FNYEAQ. J gave up 3 bases and V 6 bases, and 4 bases lay outside the gene matches. In DNA, the CDR3 is TGTGCCAGCAGAGCGGACAGGGTCTACAATGAGCAGTTCTTC. Translation gives CASRADRVYNEQFF.

This clonotype came up a few times. The gene calls are TRBV12-3 or TRBV12-4 and TRBJ2-3, with D perhaps TRBD1 (5 bases). This CDR3 comprises 17 residues. Trimming removed 5 bases from V and 1 base from J, with 19 bases in between. The CDR3 DNA sequence: TGTGCCAGCAGTCTCCCCGGCTTCCCCAGGGGCACAGATACGCAGTATTTT. As protein: CASSLPGFPRGTDTQYF.

The CDR3 here is CASSQEGSSNEKLFF. CDR3 sequence (DNA): TGTGCCAGCAGCCAAGAGGGGTCGTCTAATGAAAAACTGTTTTTT. The chain carries TRBV7-2 and TRBJ1-4; possible D gene TRBD1, 5 bases. This CDR3 comprises 15 residues. The germline V gene encodes CDR1 SGHTA and CDR2 FQGNSA. V lost 5 bases and J lost 3, with 13 bases in between.

This chain connects TRBV3-1 to TRBJ1-4, with a possible D match to TRBD1 (5 bases). Per the germline V gene, CDR1 is LGHDT and CDR2 is YNNKEL (reference sequence). V lost 1 base and J 5 bases, leaving 11 bases between the germline ends. CDR3 size: 15 residues. The chain's CDR3 is CASSQVGRENEKLFF. The CDR3 bases are TGTGCCAGCAGCCAAGTGGGACGGGAAAATGAAAAACTGTTTTTT.

A few counts support this clonotype. This sequence joins TRBV6-2 or TRBV6-3 and TRBJ2-7; 9 bases line up with TRBD1. The V gene end was trimmed by 6 bases and the J gene end by 3 bases; junction bases not matched to a gene: 12. The CDR3 is 16 residues long. Germline V CDR1 and CDR2: MNHEY, SVGEGT. CDR3 DNA: TGTGCCAGCAGCAAGACAGGGGGAGAAAGGTTCTACGAGCAGTACTTC. This gives the protein CASSKTGGERFYEQYF.

J is TRBJ1-6 and V is TRBV4-2; 9 bases are shared with TRBD1. CDR1 and CDR2 (germline): LGHNA, YNFKEQ. V was clipped by 2 bases and J by 6 bases; unmatched bases: 5. The CDR3 has 16 amino acids. This CDR3 is CASSQTQGARNSPLHF. For the CDR3, the DNA is TGTGCCAGCAGCCAAACACAGGGGGCACGTAATTCACCCCTCCACTTT.

V is TRBV29-1 and J is TRBJ2-2, with D perhaps matching TRBD1 (5 bases). Trimming removed 8 bases at V and 3 bases at J, with 7 bases between. Germline values: CDR1 SQVTM, CDR2 ANQGSEA. CDR3 size: 11 residues. The CDR3 here is CSSRDTGELFF. The DNA of the CDR3 is TGCAGCAGCAGGGACACCGGGGAGCTGTTTTTT.

V and J are TRBV12-3 or TRBV12-4 and TRBJ1-4; 7 nucleotides line up with TRBD1. The CDR3 is 14 amino acids. V shed 6 bases, J shed 4 bases, and the junction held 5 bases outside the gene matches. The CDR3 region has the DNA TGTGCCAGCAGACCGGGACAGCTTAATGAAAAACTGTTTTTT. This codes for CASRPGQLNEKLFF.

There are a few counts of this clonotype. As DNA, the CDR3 is TGTGCCACCAGTGATTGTTTCACCGGGACAGGCCAAGAGACCCAGTACTTC. Its protein is CATSDCFTGTGQETQYF. V and J are TRBV24-1 and TRBJ2-5; 8 bases agree with TRBD1. Germline values: CDR1 KGHDR, CDR2 SFDVKD. J gave up 1 base and V 2 bases, and 8 bases lay outside the gene matches. The CDR3 spans 17 residues.

V usage is TRBV6-2 or TRBV6-3 and J usage is TRBJ2-3; possible D gene TRBD1, 5 bases. Germline V gene sequence: CDR1 MNHEY, CDR2 SVGEGT. This CDR3 contains 15 residues. V dropped 2 bases and J dropped 8 bases, with 17 bases sitting between them. CDR3 bases: TGTGCCAGCAGTTACCCCCAGGGCCAGAGAGCTACGCAGTATTTT. It is translated as CASSYPQGQRATQYF.

The sample holds a few counts of this clonotype. This chain joins TRBV2 and TRBJ1-1; no firm D call. Between the trimmed V and J ends, which lost 3 bases and 1 base, there was a span of 3 bases. Germline-derived CDR1 and CDR2 are SNHLY and FYNNEI. The CDR3 runs to 12 residues. DNA for the CDR3: TGTGCCAGCAGTGACGCGAACACTGAAGCTTTCTTT. Translation: CASSDANTEAFF.

The chain joins TRBV6-5 to TRBJ1-1; TRBD1 matches 12 bases. The length of the CDR3 is 15 residues. The ends lost 4 bases at V and 3 bases at J; junction bases unmatched: 3. CDR1 MNHEY and CDR2 SVGAGI come from the germline V gene. The CDR3 bases are TGTGCCAGCAGTTGGGACAGGGGGCGAGACACTGAAGCTTTCTTT. This sequence encodes CASSWDRGRDTEAFF.